Below, 3 T cell receptor beta chains from the same sample are listed, as sequenced in a study of OX40 agonist ivuxolimab in advanced cancers. Profiled with immunoSEQ multiplex PCR; TCRdb holds only in-frame clones, not every one. The sample contains some 80,000 clones, roughly four fifths of which appear only once. Sample: CD4+ or CD8+ T cells sorted from blood, taken in a trial of the OX40 agonist ivuxolimab. Source of these receptors: an adult with an advanced solid tumor such as melanoma, head and neck, liver or kidney cancer.

The chain is built from TRBV5-1 and TRBJ2-5, with D possibly matching TRBD2 (5 bases). CDR1 and CDR2 from the germline V gene are SGHRS and YFSETQ. The V and J ends lost 3 bases and 5 bases respectively, with 14 bases between them. The CDR3 has 14 residues. Written as DNA, the CDR3 is TGCGCCAGCAGCTCCCTAGGTTCGGGGGAGACCCAGTACTTC. Protein sequence: CASSSLGSGETQYF. Together with reference TRBV5-1 and TRBJ2-5, the CDR3 gives the full variable domain: KAGVTQTPRYLIKTRGQQVTLSCSPISGHRSVSWYQQTPGQGLQFLFEYFSETQRNKGNFPGRFSGRQFSNSRSEMNVSTLELGDSALYLCASSSLGSGETQYFGPGTRLLVL.

The chain joins TRBV4-1 to TRBJ1-3; D may be TRBD1 (6 bases). Germline V gives CDR1 MGHRA, CDR2 YSYEKL. The CDR3 consists of 17 residues. The V end was cut by 3 bases, the J end by 1 base, with 16 bases between. For the CDR3, the DNA is TGCGCCAGCAGCCAGGGGACAACTCGCTTATCTGGAAACACCATATATTTT. It translates to CASSQGTTRLSGNTIYF.

The chain has TRBV27 and TRBJ2-1; 9 nucleotides align to TRBD2. There are 15 residues in the CDR3. Germline trimming cut 3 bases from V and 7 bases from J; bases unmatched to any gene: 7. Germline loops: CDR1 MNHEY, CDR2 SMNVEV (reference sequence). The CDR3 loop reads CASSLAGLAFNEQFF. Written as DNA, the CDR3 is TGTGCCAGCAGTTTGGCGGGACTAGCTTTTAATGAGCAGTTCTTC.